This T cell receptor beta chain comes out of a study of T cell responses to AZD1222 COVID-19 vaccine. Study-wide findings and caveats: Clonal diversity was possibly underestimated, and the donors were mostly white British, with more females. Spike-specific TCR breadth and depth grew following two AZD1222 doses.

CDR3 length: 12 amino acids. Trimming pared 5 bases from V and 5 bases from J, leaving 9 bases between. Per the germline V gene, CDR1 is LNHDA and CDR2 is SQIVND (reference sequence). The method was immunoSEQ multiplex PCR; TCRdb's version includes in-frame clones alone and lacks a portion of them. The sample lists about 82,000 clones; around 86% were seen once. Remarks on this clone: Its antigen remains unidentified.

Material: peripheral blood, obtained 28 days after the second AZD1222 dose. The TCR originated in an adult who received the AZD1222 COVID-19 vaccine. The chain joins TRBV19 to TRBJ1-1; D might be TRBD1 (5 bases). The CDR3, as DNA: TGTGCCAGTAGTGTGGGGGAGACTGAAGCTTTCTTT. As protein: CASSVGETEAFF.